This is a list of T cell receptor beta chains from one sample in a study of CD8+ T cells in alopecia areata. Some clones are missing from TCRdb's copy, which holds only in-frame ones; the method was immunoSEQ multiplex PCR. The table has 180,000 or so clones, less than 75% seen once. The starting material was CD4+ T cells sorted from blood, obtained at approximately week 60, from a patient treated with tofacitinib. These receptors all stem from a human donor with alopecia areata. The CDR3 runs from the conserved cysteine through the conserved F or W. Each record gives: D gene, J gene, V gene, CDR3 length, clone size, CDR3 protein, CDR3 DNA. D genes are given only for firm matches. Where a row states a size, it is once, few, many or the class of an expanded clone; other rows omit it.

D gene: -; J gene: TRBJ2-5; V gene: TRBV10-2; CDR3 length: 14; clone size: -; CDR3 protein: CASSDTGYQETQYF; CDR3 DNA: TGCGCCAGCAGCGATACAGGGTACCAAGAGACCCAGTACTTC
D gene: TRBD2; J gene: TRBJ2-1; V gene: TRBV10-3; CDR3 length: 13; clone size: -; CDR3 protein: CAIGLAGNNEQFF; CDR3 DNA: TGTGCCATCGGACTAGCGGGGAACAATGAGCAGTTCTTC
D gene: -; J gene: TRBJ2-3; V gene: TRBV5-1; CDR3 length: 14; clone size: -; CDR3 protein: CASSLQGPTDTQYF; CDR3 DNA: TGCGCCAGCAGCTTACAGGGACCCACAGATACGCAGTATTTT
D gene: -; J gene: TRBJ2-2; V gene: TRBV2; CDR3 length: 17; clone size: -; CDR3 protein: CASSATLGAANTGELFF; CDR3 DNA: TGTGCCAGCAGTGCCACCTTAGGGGCGGCGAACACCGGGGAGCTGTTTTTT
D gene: -; J gene: TRBJ2-3; V gene: TRBV7-6; CDR3 length: 14; clone size: once; CDR3 protein: CASSIPYREPTQYF; CDR3 DNA: TGTGCCAGCAGCATCCCGTACAGGGAGCCTACGCAGTATTTT
D gene: TRBD1; J gene: TRBJ1-3; V gene: TRBV29-1; CDR3 length: 14; clone size: few; CDR3 protein: CSVEGRGGGNTIYF; CDR3 DNA: TGCAGCGTTGAAGGCAGGGGGGGCGGAAACACCATATATTTT
D gene: TRBD1; J gene: TRBJ1-2; V gene: TRBV5-1; CDR3 length: 14; clone size: -; CDR3 protein: CASSDGTGGYGYTF; CDR3 DNA: TGCGCCAGCAGCGACGGGACAGGGGGTTATGGCTACACCTTC
D gene: -; J gene: TRBJ2-7; V gene: TRBV30; CDR3 length: 13; clone size: few; CDR3 protein: CALNRDKAYEQYF; CDR3 DNA: TGTGCCTTAAACCGGGACAAAGCCTACGAGCAGTACTTC
D gene: -; J gene: TRBJ2-3; V gene: TRBV29-1; CDR3 length: 14; clone size: -; CDR3 protein: CSVSIGSATDTQYF; CDR3 DNA: TGCAGCGTCTCAATTGGGTCCGCGACAGATACGCAGTATTTT
D gene: -; J gene: TRBJ2-2; V gene: TRBV7-2; CDR3 length: 13; clone size: -; CDR3 protein: CASRQVHTGELFF; CDR3 DNA: TGTGCCAGCAGACAGGTCCACACCGGGGAGCTGTTTTTT
D gene: -; J gene: TRBJ1-1; V gene: TRBV19; CDR3 length: 15; clone size: few; CDR3 protein: CASSILGTTNTEAFF; CDR3 DNA: TGTGCCAGTAGTATATTGGGGACAACGAACACTGAAGCTTTCTTT
D gene: TRBD1; J gene: TRBJ2-5; V gene: TRBV5-6; CDR3 length: 13; clone size: -; CDR3 protein: CASSADRGETQYF; CDR3 DNA: TGTGCCAGCAGCGCGGACAGGGGAGAGACCCAGTACTTC
D gene: -; J gene: TRBJ1-1; V gene: TRBV7-9; CDR3 length: 14; clone size: few; CDR3 protein: CASSLEGPNTEAFF; CDR3 DNA: TGTGCCAGCAGCTTAGAGGGGCCGAACACTGAAGCTTTCTTT
D gene: TRBD2; J gene: TRBJ2-3; V gene: TRBV7-8; CDR3 length: 17; clone size: few; CDR3 protein: CASSLTSGGVGTDTQYF; CDR3 DNA: TGTGCCAGCAGCTTGACTAGCGGGGGGGTGGGCACAGATACGCAGTATTTT
D gene: -; J gene: TRBJ2-2; V gene: TRBV19; CDR3 length: 15; clone size: few; CDR3 protein: CASSHRDWNTGELFF; CDR3 DNA: TGTGCCAGTAGTCACAGGGATTGGAACACCGGGGAGCTGTTTTTT
D gene: -; J gene: TRBJ1-2; V gene: TRBV5-1; CDR3 length: 14; clone size: -; CDR3 protein: CASSLPHGSGGYTF; CDR3 DNA: TGCGCCAGCAGCTTACCCCACGGATCGGGCGGCTACACCTTC
D gene: -; J gene: TRBJ2-7; V gene: TRBV29-1; CDR3 length: 13; clone size: -; CDR3 protein: CSVGQATSYEQYF; CDR3 DNA: TGCAGCGTTGGGCAGGCAACCTCCTACGAGCAGTACTTC
D gene: -; J gene: TRBJ2-7; V gene: TRBV29-1; CDR3 length: 13; clone size: once; CDR3 protein: CSVRQAALYEQYF; CDR3 DNA: TGCAGCGTGCGACAGGCAGCGCTTTACGAGCAGTACTTC
D gene: TRBD1; J gene: TRBJ1-2; V gene: TRBV7-9; CDR3 length: 14; clone size: -; CDR3 protein: CASSSQGAIYGYTF; CDR3 DNA: TGTGCCAGCAGCTCCCAGGGGGCCATTTATGGCTACACCTTC
D gene: -; J gene: TRBJ1-1; V gene: TRBV29-1; CDR3 length: 13; clone size: -; CDR3 protein: CSVAVEQNTEAFF; CDR3 DNA: TGCAGCGTCGCGGTCGAGCAGAACACTGAAGCTTTCTTT
D gene: -; J gene: TRBJ2-6; V gene: TRBV19; CDR3 length: 13; clone size: -; CDR3 protein: CASTDSGANVLTF; CDR3 DNA: TGTGCCAGTACGGACTCTGGGGCCAACGTCCTGACTTTC
D gene: -; J gene: TRBJ1-1; V gene: TRBV5-1; CDR3 length: 13; clone size: -; CDR3 protein: CASSSQGNTEAFF; CDR3 DNA: TGCGCCAGCAGCTCACAGGGTAACACTGAAGCTTTCTTT
D gene: TRBD1; J gene: TRBJ2-3; V gene: TRBV30; CDR3 length: 15; clone size: -; CDR3 protein: CAWSVLEGAADTQYF; CDR3 DNA: TGTGCCTGGAGTGTACTAGAGGGGGCCGCAGATACGCAGTATTTT
D gene: TRBD2; J gene: TRBJ2-3; V gene: TRBV10-3; CDR3 length: 15; clone size: once; CDR3 protein: CAISDLREGSDTQYF; CDR3 DNA: TGTGCCATCAGTGACCTACGGGAGGGATCAGATACGCAGTATTTT
D gene: TRBD1; J gene: TRBJ2-2; V gene: TRBV7-9; CDR3 length: 18; clone size: -; CDR3 protein: CASSLPPGQGLNTGELFF; CDR3 DNA: TGTGCCAGCAGCTTACCCCCGGGACAGGGCCTCAACACCGGGGAGCTGTTTTTT
D gene: -; J gene: TRBJ1-2; V gene: TRBV6-5; CDR3 length: 13; clone size: -; CDR3 protein: CASGLRGGPGYTF; CDR3 DNA: TGTGCCAGCGGTCTTCGGGGGGGACCTGGCTACACCTTC
D gene: -; J gene: TRBJ1-1; V gene: TRBV30; CDR3 length: 13; clone size: -; CDR3 protein: CAWRLTGGPEAFF; CDR3 DNA: TGTGCCTGGAGATTGACAGGAGGCCCTGAAGCTTTCTTT
D gene: -; J gene: TRBJ2-2; V gene: TRBV6-5; CDR3 length: 13; clone size: many; CDR3 protein: CASSELASGELFF; CDR3 DNA: TGTGCCAGCAGTGAACTAGCATCCGGGGAGCTGTTTTTT
D gene: -; J gene: TRBJ2-1; V gene: TRBV29-1; CDR3 length: 15; clone size: -; CDR3 protein: CSVPKGVRGDNEQFF; CDR3 DNA: TGCAGCGTTCCTAAGGGGGTCCGTGGGGACAATGAGCAGTTCTTC
D gene: -; J gene: TRBJ2-7; V gene: TRBV4-2; CDR3 length: 16; clone size: few; CDR3 protein: CASSQEWSSSSYEQYF; CDR3 DNA: TGTGCCAGCAGCCAGGAATGGAGTTCCTCCTCCTACGAGCAGTACTTC
D gene: TRBD1; J gene: TRBJ1-2; V gene: TRBV2; CDR3 length: 15; clone size: few; CDR3 protein: CASSEAPGGVYGYTF; CDR3 DNA: TGTGCCAGCAGCGAAGCCCCAGGGGGCGTCTATGGCTACACCTTC
D gene: -; J gene: TRBJ1-2; V gene: TRBV25-1; CDR3 length: 13; clone size: few; CDR3 protein: CASSSTANYGYTF; CDR3 DNA: TGTGCCAGCAGCTCGACAGCTAACTATGGCTACACCTTC
D gene: TRBD1; J gene: TRBJ1-1; V gene: TRBV19; CDR3 length: 13; clone size: -; CDR3 protein: CASSRTGNTEAFF; CDR3 DNA: TGTGCCAGTAGTAGGACAGGGAACACTGAAGCTTTCTTT
D gene: -; J gene: TRBJ2-7; V gene: TRBV29-1; CDR3 length: 13; clone size: -; CDR3 protein: CSDSDGSSYEQYF; CDR3 DNA: TGCAGCGACTCAGACGGAAGCTCCTACGAGCAGTACTTC
D gene: TRBD1; J gene: TRBJ2-7; V gene: TRBV15; CDR3 length: 15; clone size: -; CDR3 protein: CATSRDAGQGYEQYF; CDR3 DNA: TGTGCCACCAGCAGAGATGCGGGACAGGGTTACGAGCAGTACTTC
D gene: TRBD1; J gene: TRBJ2-2; V gene: TRBV19; CDR3 length: 16; clone size: -; CDR3 protein: CASSSTGTANTGELFF; CDR3 DNA: TGTGCCAGTTCAAGTACCGGGACAGCGAACACCGGGGAGCTGTTTTTT
D gene: TRBD2; J gene: TRBJ2-7; V gene: TRBV5-1; CDR3 length: 13; clone size: -; CDR3 protein: CASSLRAGGQGYF; CDR3 DNA: TGCGCCAGCAGCTTAAGAGCGGGGGGGCAAGGGTACTTC
D gene: TRBD1; J gene: TRBJ2-2; V gene: TRBV7-2; CDR3 length: 15; clone size: -; CDR3 protein: CASRRDRVPTGELFF; CDR3 DNA: TGTGCCAGCAGACGGGACAGGGTGCCCACCGGGGAGCTGTTTTTT
D gene: TRBD1; J gene: TRBJ2-7; V gene: TRBV10-3; CDR3 length: 14; clone size: -; CDR3 protein: CAIQRDRMSYEQYF; CDR3 DNA: TGTGCCATCCAAAGGGACAGAATGTCCTACGAGCAGTACTTC
D gene: -; J gene: TRBJ2-2; V gene: TRBV5-1; CDR3 length: 15; clone size: -; CDR3 protein: CASSLDGSNTGELFF; CDR3 DNA: TGCGCCAGCAGCCTGGACGGATCGAACACCGGGGAGCTGTTTTTT
D gene: -; J gene: TRBJ1-6; V gene: TRBV14; CDR3 length: 11; clone size: -; CDR3 protein: CASSQGSALHF; CDR3 DNA: TGTGCCAGCAGCCAAGGGAGCGCCCTCCACTTT
D gene: -; J gene: TRBJ1-6; V gene: TRBV2; CDR3 length: 14; clone size: few; CDR3 protein: CATTGLRAASPLHF; CDR3 DNA: TGTGCCACCACCGGACTGAGAGCCGCATCACCCCTCCACTTT
D gene: -; J gene: TRBJ1-2; V gene: TRBV5-1; CDR3 length: 15; clone size: -; CDR3 protein: CASSPIAGSGYGYTF; CDR3 DNA: TGCGCCAGCAGCCCGATCGCAGGGTCCGGCTATGGCTACACCTTC
D gene: TRBD1; J gene: TRBJ2-6; V gene: TRBV18; CDR3 length: 18; clone size: few; CDR3 protein: CASSPPTGGASGANVLTF; CDR3 DNA: TGTGCCAGCTCACCACCGACAGGGGGCGCCTCTGGGGCCAACGTCCTGACTTTC
D gene: -; J gene: TRBJ2-5; V gene: TRBV5-1; CDR3 length: 13; clone size: -; CDR3 protein: CASSLGTEETQYF; CDR3 DNA: TGCGCCAGCAGCTTGGGGACAGAAGAGACCCAGTACTTC